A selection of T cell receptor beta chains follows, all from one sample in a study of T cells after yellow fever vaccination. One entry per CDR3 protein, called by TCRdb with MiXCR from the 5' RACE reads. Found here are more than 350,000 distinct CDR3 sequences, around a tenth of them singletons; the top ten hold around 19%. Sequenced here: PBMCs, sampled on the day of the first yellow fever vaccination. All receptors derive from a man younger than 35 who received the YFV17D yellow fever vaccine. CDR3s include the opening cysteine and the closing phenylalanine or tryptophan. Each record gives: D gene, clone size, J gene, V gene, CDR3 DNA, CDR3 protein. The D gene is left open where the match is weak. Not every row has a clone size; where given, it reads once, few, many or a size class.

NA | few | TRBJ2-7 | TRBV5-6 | TGTGCCAGCAGCTTCGGGACTGGGGGCGAGCAGTACTTC | CASSFGTGGEQYF
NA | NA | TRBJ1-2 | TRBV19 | TGTGCCAGTAGTATTGGTACAGGTTTTAACTATGGCTACACCTTC | CASSIGTGFNYGYTF
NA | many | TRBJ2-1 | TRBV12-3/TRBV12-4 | TGTGCCAGCAGTGAGCCGGGAAGAGCCCACAATGAGCAGTTCTTC | CASSEPGRAHNEQFF
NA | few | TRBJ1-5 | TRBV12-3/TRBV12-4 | TGTGCCAGCAGGGGAAATGGCAATCAGCCCCAGCATTTT | CASRGNGNQPQHF
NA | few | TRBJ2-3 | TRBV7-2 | TGTGCCAGCAGTGGACTAAATACAGCTACGCAGTATTTT | CASSGLNTATQYF
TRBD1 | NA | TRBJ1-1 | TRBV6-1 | TGTGCCAGCAGTGTGGGGACAGCCGCCACTGAAGCTTTCTTT | CASSVGTAATEAFF
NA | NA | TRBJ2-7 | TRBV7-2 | TGTGCCAGCAGCTTACGGAGGAGCTGGTCGGGCGAGCAGTACTTC | CASSLRRSWSGEQYF
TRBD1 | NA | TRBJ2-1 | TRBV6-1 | TGTGCCAGCAGTGAACTGGGCCCACTAAGGACAGGGGGTGAGCAGTTCTTC | CASSELGPLRTGGEQFF
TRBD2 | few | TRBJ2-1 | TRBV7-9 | TGTGCCAGCAGCCATAGCGGGGGGCTAGACCTATTCAATGAGCAGTTCTTC | CASSHSGGLDLFNEQFF
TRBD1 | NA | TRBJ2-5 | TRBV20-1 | TGCAGTGCTAGCCAAACAGGGGGCGAGGGGACCCATTACTTC | CSASQTGGEGTHYF
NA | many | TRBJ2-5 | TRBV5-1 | TGTGCCAGCAGCCGGGTTCAAGAGACCCAGTACTTC | CASSRVQETQYF
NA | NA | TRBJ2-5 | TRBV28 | TGTGCCAGCAGTTTAGCAAAGTACCAAGAGACCCAGTACTTC | CASSLAKYQETQYF
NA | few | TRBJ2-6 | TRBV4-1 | TGCGCCAGCAGCCAGCGGGACTTTTACCGGTGGGGGGCCAACGTCCTGACTTTC | CASSQRDFYRWGANVLTF
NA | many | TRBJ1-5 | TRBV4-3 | TGCGCCAGCAGCCAAATGCAGAGTCAGCCCCAGCATTTT | CASSQMQSQPQHF
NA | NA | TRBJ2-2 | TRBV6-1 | TGTGCCAGCAGGAGGACAGCCTGGAACACCGGGGAGCTGTTTTTT | CASRRTAWNTGELFF
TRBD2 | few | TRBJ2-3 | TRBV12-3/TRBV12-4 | TGTGCCAGCAGTTTACTTGAGCGGGGGGAGGCGCAGTATTTT | CASSLLERGEAQYF
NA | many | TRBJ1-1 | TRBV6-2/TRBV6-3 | TGTGCCAGCAAAGACCCGGACACTGAAGCTTTCTTT | CASKDPDTEAFF
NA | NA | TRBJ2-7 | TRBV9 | TGTGCCAGCAGCCTTTCCGGGTTTACCTACGAGCAGTACTTC | CASSLSGFTYEQYF
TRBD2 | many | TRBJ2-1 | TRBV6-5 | TGTGCCAGCAGTTTAGCGGGGGCTATCAATGAGCAGTTCTTC | CASSLAGAINEQFF
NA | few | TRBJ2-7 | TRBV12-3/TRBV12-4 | TGTGCCAGCAGTTTTCGGGACGGGCCCCGCGAGCAGTACTTC | CASSFRDGPREQYF
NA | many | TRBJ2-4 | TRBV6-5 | TGTGCCAGCAGTTACTCTAGTGGGGGGAACCCTATAGCCAAAAACATTCAGTACTTC | CASSYSSGGNPIAKNIQYF
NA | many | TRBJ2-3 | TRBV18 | TGTGCCAGCAGCCCCCGTAGCGGATCCACAGATACGCAGTATTTT | CASSPRSGSTDTQYF
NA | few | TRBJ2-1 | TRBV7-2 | TGTGCCAGCAGCCCCTATAGCTCCTACAATGAGCAGTTCTTC | CASSPYSSYNEQFF
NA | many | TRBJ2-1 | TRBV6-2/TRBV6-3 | TGTGCCAGCACCCTCAGCTCCTACAATGAGCAGTTCTTC | CASTLSSYNEQFF
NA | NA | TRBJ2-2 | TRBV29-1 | TGCAGCGTTCCGAAGCGAACTGGGGAGCTGTTTTTT | CSVPKRTGELFF
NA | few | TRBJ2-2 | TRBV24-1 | TGTGCCACCAGTGAACCCAGAGCCTCCACCGGGGAGCTGTTTTTT | CATSEPRASTGELFF
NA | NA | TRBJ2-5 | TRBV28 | TGTGCCAGCAGTCCGTCAGACGAGACCCAGTACTTC | CASSPSDETQYF
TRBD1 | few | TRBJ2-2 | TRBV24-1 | TGTGCCACCAGTGATTCTCAGGGGGCTCGGACCGGGGAGCTGTTTTTT | CATSDSQGARTGELFF
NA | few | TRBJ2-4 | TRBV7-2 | TGTGCCAGCAGCTCCGGTTTAGCCAAAAACATTCAGTACTTC | CASSSGLAKNIQYF
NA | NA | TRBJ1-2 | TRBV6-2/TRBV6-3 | TGTGCCAGCAGCCGAATCGGGGGCGCCGAGGGCTACACCTTC | CASSRIGGAEGYTF
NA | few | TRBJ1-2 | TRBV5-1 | TGCGCCAGCAGCTCGGACTGGGATGGCTACACCTTC | CASSSDWDGYTF